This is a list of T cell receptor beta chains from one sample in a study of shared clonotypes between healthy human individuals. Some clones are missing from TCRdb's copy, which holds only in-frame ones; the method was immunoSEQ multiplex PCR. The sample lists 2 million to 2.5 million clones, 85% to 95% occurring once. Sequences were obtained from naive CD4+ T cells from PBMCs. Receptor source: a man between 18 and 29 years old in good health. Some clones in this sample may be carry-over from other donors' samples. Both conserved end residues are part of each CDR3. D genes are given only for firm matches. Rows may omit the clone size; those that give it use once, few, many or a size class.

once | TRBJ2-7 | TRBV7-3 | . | CASSSQGGAYEQYF | TGTGCCAGCAGCTCCCAGGGGGGGGCCTATGAGCAGTACTTC
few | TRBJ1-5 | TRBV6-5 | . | CASSPSGGNQPQHF | TGTGCCAGCAGTCCCTCCGGGGGCAATCAGCCCCAGCATTTT
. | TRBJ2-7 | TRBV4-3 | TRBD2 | CASSQVWGTSGYEQYF | TGCGCCAGCAGCCAAGTTTGGGGGACTAGCGGCTACGAGCAGTACTTC
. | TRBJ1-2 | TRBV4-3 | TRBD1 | CASSPQLGTGGTF | TGCGCCAGCAGCCCCCAATTAGGGACAGGTGGAACCTTC
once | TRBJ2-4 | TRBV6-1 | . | CASMRLGKNIQYF | TGTGCCAGCATGAGGCTAGGAAAAAACATTCAGTACTTC
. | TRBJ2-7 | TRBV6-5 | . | CASKTYRNYEQYF | TGTGCCAGCAAGACATACAGGAACTACGAGCAGTACTTC
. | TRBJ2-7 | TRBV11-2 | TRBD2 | CASSWTGGRAYEQYF | TGTGCCAGCAGCTGGACGGGTGGGAGGGCCTACGAGCAGTACTTC
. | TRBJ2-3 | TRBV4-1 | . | CASSQGTTSFGSTDTQYF | TGCGCCAGCAGCCAGGGTACGACTAGTTTCGGGAGCACAGATACGCAGTATTTT
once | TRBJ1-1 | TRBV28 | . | CASSLPTRRGLNTEAFF | TGTGCCAGCAGTCTCCCAACCCGCAGGGGCCTGAACACTGAAGCTTTCTTT
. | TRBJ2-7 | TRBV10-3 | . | CASSQEYSYEQYF | TGTGCCAGCTCCCAGGAGTACTCCTACGAGCAGTACTTC
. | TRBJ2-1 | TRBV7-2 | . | CASSLRVPGSYNEQFF | TGTGCCAGCAGCCTCCGGGTCCCTGGCTCCTACAATGAGCAGTTCTTC
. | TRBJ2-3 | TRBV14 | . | CASRPPGLSTDTQYF | TGTGCCAGCAGGCCGCCGGGACTGAGCACAGATACGCAGTATTTT
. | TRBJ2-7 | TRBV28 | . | CASSFQGGGYEQYF | TGTGCCAGCAGTTTTCAAGGGGGTGGCTACGAGCAGTACTTC
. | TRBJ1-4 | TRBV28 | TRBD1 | CASRRGAGTGREKLFF | TGTGCCAGCAGGCGGGGGGCCGGGACAGGGAGGGAAAAACTGTTTTTT
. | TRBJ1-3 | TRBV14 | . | CASSPTVGNTIYF | TGTGCCAGCAGCCCGACAGTAGGAAACACCATATATTTT
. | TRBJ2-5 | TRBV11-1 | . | CASSPRRLATQETQYF | TGTGCCAGCAGCCCCAGGAGGCTAGCGACACAAGAGACCCAGTACTTC
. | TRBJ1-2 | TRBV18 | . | CASSPSGSNYGYTF | TGTGCCAGCTCACCGAGTGGCTCTAACTATGGCTACACCTTC
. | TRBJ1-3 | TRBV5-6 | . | CASSLEGSRHTIYF | TGTGCCAGCAGCTTGGAGGGATCCCGGCACACCATATATTTT
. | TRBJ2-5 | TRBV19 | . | CASSIYSGTETQYF | TGTGCCAGTAGTATATACTCGGGCACAGAGACCCAGTACTTC
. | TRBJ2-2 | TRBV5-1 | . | CASSLEGVDTGELFF | TGCGCCAGCAGCTTGGAAGGGGTGGACACCGGGGAGCTGTTTTTT
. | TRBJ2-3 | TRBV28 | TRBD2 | CASSLWGTSGTSTDTQYF | TGTGCCAGCAGTTTGTGGGGGACTAGCGGTACTAGCACAGATACGCAGTATTTT
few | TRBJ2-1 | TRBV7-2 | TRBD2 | CASSLLAGGFNEQFF | TGTGCCAGCAGCCTCCTAGCGGGAGGATTCAATGAGCAGTTCTTC
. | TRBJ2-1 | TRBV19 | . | CASRSEGSSYNEQFF | TGTGCCAGTAGATCTGAGGGCAGCTCCTACAATGAGCAGTTCTTC
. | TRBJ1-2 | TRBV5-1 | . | CASSLGQDHYGYTF | TGCGCCAGCAGCTTGGGCCAGGACCATTATGGCTACACCTTC
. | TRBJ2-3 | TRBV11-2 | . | CASSLSLLRGQDTQYF | TGTGCCAGCAGCTTATCTCTGCTTCGGGGCCAAGATACGCAGTATTTT
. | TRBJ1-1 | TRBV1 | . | CTSSQDHKGSTEAFF | TGCACCAGCAGCCAAGATCATAAGGGTTCAACTGAAGCTTTCTTT
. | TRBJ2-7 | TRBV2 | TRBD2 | CASSKTTSGSYEQYF | TGTGCCAGCAGTAAAACTACTAGCGGGAGTTACGAGCAGTACTTC
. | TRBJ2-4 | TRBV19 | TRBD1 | CASSRQGAAAIQYF | TGTGCCAGTAGTCGGCAGGGGGCGGCAGCTATTCAGTACTTC
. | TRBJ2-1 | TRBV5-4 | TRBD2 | CASSLRSSGVNEQFF | TGTGCCAGCAGCTTGAGGTCTAGCGGCGTGAATGAGCAGTTCTTC
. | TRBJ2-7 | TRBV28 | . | CASSSIGYEQYF | TGTGCCAGCAGTTCTATTGGCTACGAGCAGTACTTC
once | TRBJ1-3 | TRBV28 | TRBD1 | CASNREGQGRNTIYF | TGTGCCAGCAATCGGGAAGGACAGGGAAGAAACACCATATATTTT
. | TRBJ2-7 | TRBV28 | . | CASSVVGSGEYEQYF | TGTGCCAGCAGCGTGGTTGGTAGCGGAGAGTACGAGCAGTACTTC
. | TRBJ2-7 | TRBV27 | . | CASSSRDGTYEQYF | TGTGCCAGCAGTTCCCGGGACGGAACCTACGAGCAGTACTTC
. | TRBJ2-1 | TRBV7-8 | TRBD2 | CASSLAQRDRWEQFF | TGTGCCAGCAGCTTAGCACAGCGGGATCGATGGGAGCAGTTCTTC
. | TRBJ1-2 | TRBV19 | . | CASSIGSESYGYTF | TGTGCCAGTAGTATAGGAAGTGAGTCCTATGGCTACACCTTC
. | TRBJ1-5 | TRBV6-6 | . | CASSAAPGAYQPQHF | TGTGCCAGCAGTGCTGCCCCCGGAGCCTATCAGCCCCAGCATTTT
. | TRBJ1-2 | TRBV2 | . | CASSPGYYGYTF | TGTGCCAGCAGCCCGGGCTACTATGGCTACACCTTC
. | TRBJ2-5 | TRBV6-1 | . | CASRMMVQSQETQYF | TGTGCCAGCAGGATGATGGTGCAGAGCCAAGAGACCCAGTACTTC
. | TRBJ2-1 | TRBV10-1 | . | CASSDQGKGNEQFF | TGCGCCAGCAGTGACCAGGGAAAGGGCAATGAGCAGTTCTTC
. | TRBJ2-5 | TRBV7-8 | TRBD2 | CASSSWGRARETQYF | TGTGCCAGCAGCTCGTGGGGGAGGGCACGAGAGACCCAGTACTTC
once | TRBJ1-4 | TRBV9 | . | CASSPGPRKLFF | TGTGCCAGCAGCCCGGGGCCCAGGAAACTGTTTTTT
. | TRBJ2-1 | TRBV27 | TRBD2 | CASSSRASGSYNEQFF | TGTGCCAGCAGTTCCCGCGCTAGCGGATCTTACAATGAGCAGTTCTTC
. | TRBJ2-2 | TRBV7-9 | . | CASSLSQGWAGELFF | TGTGCCAGCAGCTTATCGCAGGGCTGGGCCGGGGAGCTGTTTTTT
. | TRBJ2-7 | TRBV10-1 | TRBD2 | CASSTRWAGTTGTSGYEQYF | TGCGCCAGCAGTACTAGGTGGGCCGGGACAACCGGGACTAGCGGCTACGAGCAGTACTTC
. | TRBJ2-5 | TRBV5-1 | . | CASSLIGETQYF | TGCGCCAGCAGCTTGATCGGCGAGACCCAGTACTTC
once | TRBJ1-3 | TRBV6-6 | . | CASRSSGNTIYF | TGTGCCAGCAGGTCCTCTGGAAACACCATATATTTT